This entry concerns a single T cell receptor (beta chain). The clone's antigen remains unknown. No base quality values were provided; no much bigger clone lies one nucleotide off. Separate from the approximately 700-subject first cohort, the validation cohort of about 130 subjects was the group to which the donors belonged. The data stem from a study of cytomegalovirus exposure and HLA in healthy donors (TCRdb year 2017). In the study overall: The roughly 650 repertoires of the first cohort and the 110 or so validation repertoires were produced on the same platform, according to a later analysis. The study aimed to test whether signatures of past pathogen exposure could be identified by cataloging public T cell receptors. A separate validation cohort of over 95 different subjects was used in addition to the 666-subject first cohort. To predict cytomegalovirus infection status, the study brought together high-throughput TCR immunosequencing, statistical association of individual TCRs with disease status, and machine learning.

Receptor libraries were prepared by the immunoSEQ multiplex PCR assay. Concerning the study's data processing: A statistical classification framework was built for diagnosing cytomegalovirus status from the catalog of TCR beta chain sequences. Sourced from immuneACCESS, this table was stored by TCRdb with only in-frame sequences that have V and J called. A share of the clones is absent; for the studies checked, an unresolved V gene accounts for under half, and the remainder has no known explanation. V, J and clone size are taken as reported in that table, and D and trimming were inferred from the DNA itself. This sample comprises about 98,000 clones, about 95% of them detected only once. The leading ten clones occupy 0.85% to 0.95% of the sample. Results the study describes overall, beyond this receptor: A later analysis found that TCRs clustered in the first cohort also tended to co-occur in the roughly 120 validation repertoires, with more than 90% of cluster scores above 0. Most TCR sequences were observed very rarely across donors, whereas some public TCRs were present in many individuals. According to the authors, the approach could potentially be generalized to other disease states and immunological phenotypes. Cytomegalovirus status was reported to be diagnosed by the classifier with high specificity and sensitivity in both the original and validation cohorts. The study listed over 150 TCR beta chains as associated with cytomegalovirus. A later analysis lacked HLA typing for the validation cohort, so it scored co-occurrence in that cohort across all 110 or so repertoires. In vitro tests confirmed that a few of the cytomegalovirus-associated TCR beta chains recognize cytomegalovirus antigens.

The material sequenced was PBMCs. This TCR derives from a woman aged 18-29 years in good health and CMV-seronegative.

The DNA sequence reads TGCAGCGTTGAAGATAGGATGCCGGGGACCCAGTACTTC. This is translated as CSVEDRMPGTQYF. The chain uses TRBV29-1 and TRBJ2-5; the D gene cannot be resolved reliably. Inclusive of the bounding cysteine and phenylalanine, the CDR3 is 13 residues long. Of the read, only the CDR3 DNA is kept; its 39 bases are in frame from base 1. For CDR1 and CDR2, the germline V gene lists SQVTM and ANQGSEA. The V end loses 0 bases and the J end loses 7 bases, and a stretch of 12 bases separates them. Full variable domain (CDR3 extended with the reference TRBV29-1 and TRBJ2-5 proteins): SAVISQKPSRDICQRGTSLTIQCQVDSQVTMMFWYRQQPGQSLTLIATANQGSEATYESGFVIDKFPISRPNLTFSTLTVSNMSPEDSSIYLCSVEDRMPGTQYFGPGTRLLVL.